Described below is a single T cell receptor beta chain sequence and its context. Its antigen is not identified. The sample comes from a study of cytomegalovirus exposure and HLA in healthy donors. Notes on the study in general: 150 or so TCR beta chains were listed as cytomegalovirus-associated.

J lost 5 bases, V lost 2 bases, and 6 bases had no gene match. The CDR3 runs to 14 residues. The germline V gene has CDR1 SGHNT and CDR2 YYREEE (reference sequence). The PCR used 60 Vbeta and 13 Jbeta primers. Sequenced by immunoSEQ multiplex PCR; TCRdb stores in-frame clones only, minus some. The sample carries approximately 170,000 clones, 75% to 90% recorded once. The sequence was obtained from a human donor in good health. Input material: PBMCs. This chain uses TRBV5-4 with TRBJ2-7; TRBD2 aligns across 8 bases. CDR3 coding DNA: TGTGCCAGCAGCTTTAGTACTAGCGGCGACGAGCAGTACTTC. This translates into CASSFSTSGDEQYF. Using reference TRBV5-4 and TRBJ2-7 for the parts outside the CDR3, the full variable domain is ETGVTQSPTHLIKTRGQQVTLRCSSQSGHNTVSWYQQALGQGPQFIFQYYREEENGRGNFPPRFSGLQFPNYSSELNVNALELDDSALYLCASSFSTSGDEQYFGPGTRLTVT.